This T cell receptor (beta chain) appears in the sequencing data of a study of cytomegalovirus exposure and HLA in healthy donors (dated by TCRdb to 2016 to 2017). Regarding the research as a whole: According to an earlier analysis of several hundred of the donors, roughly 180 million T cells yielded 90 million to 130 million unique TCR beta sequences and more than 250 Gb of sequence data. Every repertoire in the discovery cohort had been generated on one and the same sequencing platform. Four to six DR-DQ haplotypes were handled as single units for association and clustering, since linkage in the cohort was strong. To predict cytomegalovirus infection status, the study brought together high-throughput TCR immunosequencing, statistical association of individual TCRs with disease status, and machine learning. The study profiled the T cell repertoires of some 610 subjects by immunosequencing and related them to cytomegalovirus serostatus. In addition to the first cohort of about 650 subjects, a separate validation cohort of approximately 120 different subjects was used. In a later analysis, previously published TCR beta repertoires from roughly 710 donors were re-analyzed and high-resolution HLA genotyping was added so that TCR occurrence patterns could be studied. The later analysis used no new phenotypic data to find candidate immune exposures, relying instead on TCR beta sequences and their occurrence across donors. Typing coverage varied by locus: about 620-630 donors for A, B, C, DRB1 and DQB1; around 560 for DQA1; over 600 for DPA1; some 470 for DPB1. Class I and class II HLA loci were covered by the typing at four-digit resolution. Among the roughly 410 genotyped donors, about 85% belonged to the genetic ancestry cluster associated with self-reported Caucasian donors. Among about 390 genotyped donors of the cohort, an average of about 240,000 unique TCR beta nucleotide sequences were sequenced per donor, around 20% of them non-productive. The study was designed to test whether signatures of past pathogen exposure could be identified by cataloging public T cell receptors. Genome-wide SNP genotypes for about 55% of the 666 donors were used in a later genetic analysis, which treated that subset as a discovery cohort. Approximately 310 gigabases of sequencing data and roughly 80 million unique TCR sequences made up an early release that covered approximately 700 HLA-typed donors. Donor age, sex, ethnicity and CMV serostatus were compiled alongside the repertoire data. In an earlier analysis of roughly 540 of the donors, high-throughput TCR beta sequencing was used to judge whether each TCR beta V gene segment behaved as functional or pseudogenic.

Library preparation employed the immunoSEQ multiplex PCR assay. A mixture of 60 forward primers for TCR Vbeta segments and 13 reverse primers for TCR Jbeta segments was used in the multiplex PCR. The CDR3 region of rearranged TCR beta genes was amplified from genomic DNA by a multiplex PCR assay. The amplified TCR beta libraries were sequenced on the Illumina HiSeq System as 87-base-pair reads. Concerning the study's data processing: A later analysis tallied tens of millions of unique TCR beta chains across the approximately 670 repertoires, and approximately 9.9 million of those chains were shared by two or more donors. A nearest-neighbor algorithm error-corrected the raw reads and collapsed the reads into unique sequences, merging closely related sequences to remove PCR and sequencing errors. Alignment of CDR3 sequences to IMGT reference sequences was used to assign V, D and J gene segments. For a sequence to be retained, a match of at least six nucleotides was required to both a V gene segment and a J gene segment. Rearrangements were classified as productive when the CDR3 lacked stop codons and remained in frame with V and J, and all other rearrangements were classified as non-productive. Following IMGT convention, CDR3 was defined as the stretch from the second conserved V-encoded cysteine to the conserved J-encoded phenylalanine. The earlier analysis of 587 of the donors excluded any sequence lacking an unambiguous match to a single V gene segment. An earlier analysis of under 750 of the donors called V segments functional above 56.7% productive rearrangements and segregating when the between-donor standard deviation exceeded 5%. A statistical classification framework was developed to diagnose cytomegalovirus status using the catalog of TCR beta chain sequences. A later analysis assigned V and J genes by comparing TCR nucleotide sequences with IMGT/GENE-DB human TR gene sequences. In a later analysis, CDR3 sequences and most-parsimonious VDJ recombination scenarios were assigned using the TCRdist pipeline. A later analysis defined each TCR beta chain by its CDR3 amino acid sequence plus V-gene family, and excluded reads lacking a unique V-gene family. As a way to deal with suspected cross-contamination and a sequencing artifact, a later analysis dropped hundreds of nucleotide sequences that were highly shared and had low generation probability. In a later analysis, a clonal expansion index for each public chain was calculated from normalized within-repertoire ranks of inferred template counts. In a later analysis, generation probabilities were computed with a VDJ recombination model fitted to out-of-frame rearrangements, and the resulting probabilities were checked against IGoR. In a later analysis, TCR-TCR, TCR-HLA and TCR-CMV co-occurrence was scored with hypergeometric tests, and a repertoire-size bias correction was applied to TCR pairs. False discovery rates were estimated in a later analysis by permuting HLA or CMV assignments 20 times. In a later analysis, co-occurring TCRs were grouped using DBSCAN, and TCRdist sequence similarity was added for clustering within HLA-allele-positive subsets. For co-occurrence clustering, repertoires with fewer than 30,000 or more than 120,000 public chains were excluded, along with roughly 5 repertoires with anomalous nucleotide sharing. TCRdb provides this immuneACCESS table in a form limited to in-frame rearrangements. Some clones are lacking; in checked studies, under half of them reflect an unresolved V gene, and why the rest are absent is not known. That table is the source of V, J and clone size, and D and trimming were worked out from the DNA. This sample comprises around 280,000 clones, approximately 90% of them detected only once. Of the sample, about 2% falls within the top ten clones.

In the case of this clone: Which antigen it targets is not known. Per-base qualities were not stored, and no clone one base away is much larger.

Here is what the overall study found, with its caveats: The cohort was sequenced for TCR beta chains only, and without alpha or paired-chain data the features that could be detected were limited. An association between a missense DCLRE1C variant and V-gene and J-gene trimming of TCR beta chains was found in a later genetic analysis and replicated in an independent cohort. The 87-base-pair reads could not distinguish some IMGT-functional V segments, including TRBV6-2 and TRBV6-3, so those segments were excluded. Specific HLA alleles were associated with 15,000 to 20,000 TCR beta sequences at a false discovery rate of 0.05 in a later analysis. In a later analysis, several top co-occurrence clusters were reported to appear linked to parvovirus B19, influenza, CMV and Epstein-Barr virus. The study gave a list of over 150 TCR beta chains associated with cytomegalovirus. Around 16 rarely observed V segments, including chromosome 9 orphons, were excluded from the earlier analysis of a few hundred of the donors because counts were too low. According to a later genetic analysis, donors in an Asian-associated ancestry cluster had fewer N-insertions in productive TCRs than the approximately 670-donor mean. When HLA alleles, especially DR and DQ, strongly co-occurred, TCR associations were difficult to assign to individual alleles. In an earlier analysis of about 600 of the donors, most TCR beta V segments appeared in productive rearrangements about 87% or about 30% of the time, broadly matching IMGT annotations. CMV serostatus was the only immune exposure information available for the cohort. While some public TCRs were present in many individuals, most TCR sequences turned up only very rarely across donors. The sequencing pipeline was judged likely to have produced a cluster of highly shared sequence variants as a technical artifact. A few of the identified cytomegalovirus-associated TCR beta chains were confirmed in vitro to be specific for cytomegalovirus antigens. Linkage disequilibrium might explain the correlated functional status among segregating V segments, but an unknown experimental factor could not be ruled out. Compared with equally common non-associated chains, HLA-associated TCR beta chains in a later analysis were more clonally expanded and had lower generation probabilities. Because HLA typing was unavailable for some donors at each locus, only the typed subset was used in association tests. A further reported finding was that TCR beta sequences accurately predicted the HLA-A and HLA-B alleles for most subjects in the first cohort. In a later analysis, TCR association rates were found to vary across HLA loci, with the most associated TCRs seen for DRB1 alleles and the fewest for HLA-C alleles. Most CMV-associated TCR beta chains appeared to be HLA-restricted in a later analysis, and the HLA associations seemed to be driven largely by CMV exposure. The authors suggested that the approach could potentially be generalized to other disease states and immunological phenotypes. Presence/absence analyses assumed roughly uniform sequencing depth across donors, an assumption that may not hold. Cytomegalovirus status was reported to be diagnosed by the classifier with high specificity and sensitivity in both the original and validation cohorts.

Counted from cysteine to phenylalanine, this CDR3 has 15 amino acids. The retained sequence is limited to the CDR3, 45 bases, with the frame set at the first base. Based on the germline V gene, the CDR1 and CDR2 sequences are SQVTM and ANQGSEA. V trim: 0 bases; J trim: 0 bases; unmatched bases: 3. The cohort comprised some 730 healthy bone marrow donors. Cohort members were all nominally healthy when sampled, although unrecorded immune exposures were likely present. The donor was CMV seronegative and was included in the group of a few hundred seronegative cohort members. A peripheral blood sample was provided by each donor, and peripheral blood mononuclear cells were used for TCR beta sequencing. The Qiagen DNeasy Blood Extraction Kit was used to extract genomic DNA from the blood cell samples.

The chain couples TRBV29-1 to TRBJ1-1, with 8 bases matching TRBD1. The sequence came from a woman aged 18 to 35 in good health and CMV-seronegative. The sequencing input was PBMCs. The encoded CDR3 is CSVEDPTGVNTEAFF. The nucleotides read TGCAGCGTTGAAGATCCGACAGGGGTGAACACTGAAGCTTTCTTT. The full variable domain, with segments outside the CDR3 supplied by the reference TRBV29-1 and TRBJ1-1 proteins, appears as SAVISQKPSRDICQRGTSLTIQCQVDSQVTMMFWYRQQPGQSLTLIATANQGSEATYESGFVIDKFPISRPNLTFSTLTVSNMSPEDSSIYLCSVEDPTGVNTEAFFGQGTRLTVV.